The T cell receptor beta chain under discussion was sequenced for a study of blood T cell repertoires in COVID-19 (dated by TCRdb to between 2020 and 2021). For the wider study: Collaborator samples came from the United States, Italy and Spain and covered acute and convalescent phases of COVID-19. A de-identified subject ID, COVID-19 status, age in years and sex were almost always included in the sample metadata. The material from the prospective study consisted of cDNA or gDNA derived from T cells, B-cell-depleted T cells, or PBMCs. Deeply sampled blood TCRbeta repertoires from subjects exposed to, actively infected with, or recovered from COVID-19 were included in the dataset. A freely available public database, intended as a resource for researchers studying the immune response to SARS-CoV-2, is where the repertoires were released. Samples were obtained from the ongoing ImmuneRACE study (first 160 participants) and from some 1,200 subjects provided by 6 global collaborators. Where HLA class I and class II types were available, the types were taken from metadata supplied by the sample provider, not from assay-based typing.

With respect to this clone: The specificity of this receptor is unknown. Per-base qualities were not stored, and no clone one base away is much larger.

At one collaborating source in Seattle, patients were enrolled during active infection and were followed longitudinally through the course of disease. Each collaborating institution followed its own protocols to collect whole blood in K2EDTA tubes. For TCRbeta analysis, collaborator samples were shipped as frozen whole blood, as isolated PBMCs, or as DNA extracted from either sample type. Overall results and qualifications from the work: How much clinical and demographic metadata was included differed by source and by participant, and the metadata was provided uncurated.

Per the germline V gene (reference sequence), LGHDT is the CDR1 and YNNKEL is the CDR2. The trim is 3 bases for V and 5 bases for J, with a gap of 13 bases between the germline ends. The CDR3 numbers 15 residues from cysteine through phenylalanine. Only the CDR3 portion is preserved as DNA: 45 bases, with reading frame beginning at the first base. The immunoSEQ Assay, a bias-controlled multiplex PCR, was used to amplify TCRbeta CDR3 regions from genomic DNA. The original methods were these. Within the assay, amplification of reference gene primers was used to estimate how many nucleated cells each sample contained. To quantify the absolute abundance of each unique TCRbeta CDR3 rearrangement, sequence reads were collapsed and filtered. Productive Simpson clonality was computed per sample as the square root of Simpson's diversity index over productive rearrangements. TCRdb took this table from immuneACCESS and kept in-frame rearrangements with V and J called. Such tables lack part of the clones; where checked against another copy, unresolved V genes explain under half of the gap, and the rest is unexplained. V, J and clone size reflect that table, while D and trimming were determined from the DNA. The sample profile shows about 180,000 clones; 85% to 90% of them were found once. The ten largest clones add up to around a sixth of the sample.

This TCR was sampled from a person aged 65 to 85 with COVID-19, enrolled during active disease. The specimen sequenced was peripheral blood. The V gene is TRBV3-1 (or the pseudogene TRBV3-2) and the J gene is TRBJ2-2; the D gene identity is not certain. The CDR3 here reads CASSQASIYTGELFF. The base sequence is TGTGCCAGCAGCCAGGCTAGTATATATACCGGGGAGCTGTTTTTT.